One sample yielded the 21 T cell receptor beta chains listed below, sequenced in a study of T cells in Graves' hyperthyroidism and ophthalmopathy. Amplification of TCR beta CDR3 regions used RNA as the template. In the first-round RT-PCR of the TCR CDR3, the HTBI primer set was used. MiXCR was run by TCRdb on the multiplex PCR reads, yielding one entry per CDR3 protein. The table shows approximately 300,000 distinct CDR3 sequences, with over 15% occurring only once. Material: blood. The receptors were sampled from a woman aged 55-70 years with Graves' ophthalmopathy.

This clonotype came up many times. The chain links TRBV20-1 to TRBJ2-1, with D possibly being TRBD2 (6 bases). Trimming took 1 base from V and 5 from J, leaving 9 bases between them. The germline CDR1 and CDR2 sequences are DFQATT and SNEGSKA (reference sequence). CDR3 length equals 13 residues. The DNA of the CDR3 is TGCAGTGCTAGAGGTGCGGGGAACAATGAGCAGTTCTTC. Amino acids: CSARGAGNNEQFF.

This clonotype was observed at least ten times. The chain uses TRBV9 and TRBJ2-7; 9 nucleotides match TRBD2. Germline assignment: CDR1 SGDLS and CDR2 YYNGEE. The trim removed 0 bases at V and 3 bases at J, leaving 4 bases unmatched. CDR3 length: 15 amino acids. CDR3 region: CASSVGLAGIYEQYF. The CDR3 coding sequence is TGTGCCAGCAGCGTAGGGCTAGCGGGGATCTACGAGCAGTACTTC. The complete variable domain, with remaining parts taken from reference TRBV9 and TRBJ2-7, reads DSGVTQTPKHLITATGQRVTLRCSPRSGDLSVYWYQQSLDQGLQFLIQYYNGEERAKGNILERFSAQQFPDLHSELNLSSLELGDSALYFCASSVGLAGIYEQYFGPGTRLTVT.

Only one count was recorded for this clonotype. A much bigger clone sits one base away, suggesting this may be a read error. The chain recombines TRBV2 with TRBJ2-5; D possibly corresponds to TRBD1 (6 bases). Trimming pared 7 bases from V and 1 base from J, leaving 13 bases between. This CDR3 is built from 14 residues. The V gene's germline CDR1 is SNHLY and CDR2 FYNNEI. As DNA, the CDR3 is TGTGCCAGCAAATACAGAGGGGGCCAAGAGACCCAGTACTTC. Residues: CASKYRGGQETQYF.

This clonotype showed up many times. V usage is TRBV20-1 and J usage is TRBJ1-2; D call uncertain. V was clipped by 0 bases and J by 7 bases, with 6 bases between them. The CDR3 totals 11 residues. Germline-derived CDR1 and CDR2 are DFQATT and SNEGSKA (reference sequence). In DNA form, the CDR3 reads TGCAGTGCTAGAGAGGACTTTGGCTACACCTTC. Protein sequence: CSAREDFGYTF.

This clonotype was seen ten or more times. This sequence joins TRBV19 and TRBJ1-1; D call uncertain. V was pared by 1 base and J by 2 bases, with 11 bases between. Per the germline V gene, CDR1 is LNHDA and CDR2 is SQIVND (reference sequence). This CDR3 is 15 amino acids long. CDR3 DNA: TGTGCCAGTAGTATAGGGTGGCGGGGAAACACTGAAGCTTTCTTT. Its translation: CASSIGWRGNTEAFF.

This clonotype was recorded at least ten times. The genes are TRBV3-1 and TRBJ2-1; 12 nucleotides match TRBD2. With 4 bases clipped from V and 8 bases from J, the junction kept 6 bases outside the gene matches. This CDR3 has 15 residues. In germline, CDR1 is LGHDT, CDR2 YNNKEL (reference sequence). CDR3 region: CASSRRLAGDDEQFF. CDR3 bases: TGTGCCAGCAGCCGACGACTAGCGGGAGATGATGAGCAGTTCTTC.

J is TRBJ1-4 and V is TRBV28; 10 nucleotides line up with TRBD1. CDR3 length equals 14 residues. Looked up from germline, CDR1 is MDHEN and CDR2 is SYDVKM. V was clipped by 7 bases and J by 7 bases; unmatched bases: 6. The CDR3 DNA sequence: TGTGCCAGCACCCCGACAGGGGGCACTGAAAAACTGTTTTTT. Its protein is CASTPTGGTEKLFF.

A remark on this clonotype: A much more abundant neighbour one base away suggests this may be a read error. The rearrangement links TRBV20-1 to TRBJ1-1; D possibly corresponds to TRBD1 (6 bases). Germline CDR1 is DFQATT and CDR2 is SNEGSKA (reference sequence). There are 11 residues in the CDR3. This CDR3 is CSATRGGEASF. CDR3 DNA sequence: TGCAGTGCGACCAGGGGTGGTGAAGCTTCCTTT.

This clonotype was seen a handful of times. V and J are TRBV4-2 and TRBJ2-7; D gene unclear. CDR3 size: 13 residues. V was cut by 1 base and J by 4 bases, with 8 bases left in between. Per germline, CDR1 LGHNA and CDR2 YNFKEQ. As DNA, the CDR3 is TGTGCCAGCAGCCAAGTTCCAGGTTACGAGCAGTACTTC. Its translation is CASSQVPGYEQYF.

This clonotype was seen only a few times. For the CDR3, the DNA is TGTGCCAGCAGCCAAGGGACAGGGGTTTCACCCCTCCACTTT. Protein sequence: CASSQGTGVSPLHF. The rearrangement joins TRBV3-1 to TRBJ1-6, with 9 positions matching TRBD1. Trimming at V came to 1 base and at J to 9 bases, leaving 1 base not matched to a gene. The CDR3 covers 14 residues. Germline V gene sequence: CDR1 LGHDT, CDR2 YNNKEL (reference sequence).

This clonotype has at least ten counts. This chain links TRBV5-1 with TRBJ1-5; no firm D call. Trimming took 2 bases from V and 3 from J, leaving 9 bases between them. This CDR3 has 14 residues. CDR1 and CDR2 from the germline V gene are SGHRS and YFSETQ. In nucleotides, the CDR3 is TGCGCCAGCAGCTTACACGGAGACAATCAGCCCCAGCATTTT. This gives the protein CASSLHGDNQPQHF.

This clonotype was recorded at least ten times. The chain recombines TRBV10-2 with TRBJ2-7; the D gene is possibly TRBD2 (7 bases). This CDR3 has 14 residues. Trimming left V 4 bases short and J 3 bases short, with 13 bases between. CDR1 and CDR2 from the germline V gene are WSHSY and SAAADI. The CDR3 protein is CASSGGGDLYEQYF. CDR3 in DNA: TGCGCCAGCAGTGGAGGGGGGGATCTCTACGAGCAGTACTTC.

In its sample, this clonotype was seen many times. An end of the junction differs from the germline gene, which may be a read error. The chain has TRBV2 and TRBJ2-5; 7 bases fit TRBD1. This CDR3 contains 11 residues. CDR1 and CDR2 (germline): SNHLY, FYNNEI. The CDR3 DNA follows: TGTGCCAGCAGCCACGACAGGGAGTGGGACTTC. Protein: CASSHDREWDF.

This clonotype occurred a few times. V and J are TRBV18 and TRBJ2-7, with D possibly matching TRBD1 (6 bases). V lost 6 bases, J lost 2 bases, and 17 bases lay in between. The CDR3 consists of 15 residues. Germline lookup yields CDR1 KGHSH and CDR2 LQKENI. The CDR3 region is CASSRRQAEAYEQYF. CDR3 sequence (DNA): TGTGCCAGCTCCCGCCGACAGGCGGAAGCCTACGAGCAGTACTTC.

This clonotype appeared many times. In DNA, the CDR3 is TGCAGCGCCTTGACAGGGGGCTCCGGGGAGCTGTTTTTT. Translated, it gives CSALTGGSGELFF. V is TRBV29-1 and J is TRBJ2-2; 10 bases are a match to TRBD1. Germline V CDR1 and CDR2: SQVTM, ANQGSEA. The J segment lost 6 bases and the V segment lost 7 bases, leaving 5 bases of the junction unmatched. CDR3 length equals 13 residues.

This clonotype was counted between two and nine times. V is TRBV7-9 and J is TRBJ2-1, with TRBD1 matching 7 bases. Per the germline V gene, CDR1 is SEHNR and CDR2 is FQNEAQ (reference sequence). After removal of 1 base from V and 0 bases from J, the junction contained 6 bases not matched to a gene. CDR3 size: 17 residues. Here the CDR3 DNA reads TGTGCCAGCAGCTTAGTAGGGACAGCGAGCTCCTACAATGAGCAGTTCTTC. As protein: CASSLVGTASSYNEQFF.

The chain combines TRBV4-3 with TRBJ1-2; D gene uncertain. Germline lookup yields CDR1 LGHNA and CDR2 YSLEER. This CDR3 has 15 residues. The germline V and J ends were trimmed by 0 bases and 3 bases, with 11 bases remaining between them. Here the CDR3 DNA reads TGCGCCAGCAGCCAAGATGAGGGAGGCGACTATGGCTACACCTTC. It translates to CASSQDEGGDYGYTF.

This clonotype was seen many times. This rearrangement joins TRBV6-2 or TRBV6-3 to TRBJ1-2, with no clear D. V lost 6 bases and J 5 bases, leaving 13 bases between the germline ends. The germline V gene encodes CDR1 MNHEY and CDR2 SVGEGT. The CDR3 loop spans 13 amino acids. The CDR3 coding sequence is TGTGCCAGCAGAAAGGGCGCTCCGTATGGCTACACCTTC. It codes for CASRKGAPYGYTF.

This clonotype was seen ten or more times. CDR3 amino acids: CSARDKGQPQHF. The CDR3 DNA follows: TGCAGTGCTAGAGATAAGGGACAGCCCCAGCATTTT. The gene calls are TRBV20-1 and TRBJ1-5; unclear D gene. From germline, CDR1 is DFQATT and CDR2 SNEGSKA (reference sequence). Trimming took 0 bases from V and 7 from J, leaving 7 bases between them. The CDR3 totals 12 residues.

This clonotype was observed a handful of times. This chain links TRBV14 with TRBJ2-7; D unclear. This CDR3 is 16 amino acids long. Trimming removed 1 base from V and 5 bases from J, with 18 bases in between. Germline loops: CDR1 SGHDN, CDR2 FVKESK. CDR3 in DNA: TGTGCCAGCAGCCAAGGAATTCGTCAGGCGGACCACGAGCAGTACTTC. It is translated as CASSQGIRQADHEQYF.

In this sample, this clonotype turned up a few times. V and J are TRBV30 and TRBJ2-7; D remains unclear. Germline-derived CDR1 and CDR2 are GTSNPN and SVGIG (reference sequence). Trimming stripped 0 bases from V and 0 bases from J, with 9 bases between. CDR3 length equals 14 residues. The CDR3 bases are TGTGCCTGGAGTGTCTCTGACATCTCCTACGAGCAGTACTTC. Residues: CAWSVSDISYEQYF. Using reference TRBV30 and TRBJ2-7 for the parts outside the CDR3, the full variable domain is SQTIHQWPATLVQPVGSPLSLECTVEGTSNPNLYWYRQAAGRGLQLLFYSVGIGQISSEVPQNLSASRPQDRQFILSSKKLLLSDSGFYLCAWSVSDISYEQYFGPGTRLTVT.